This entry lists 21 T cell receptor beta chains sequenced from one sample in a study of CD8+ T cells in alopecia areata. It was cDNA, reverse transcribed from extracted RNA, that served as the sequencing template. Libraries were prepared by immunoSEQ multiplex PCR; TCRdb keeps only in-frame clonotypes and omits some of them. The sample carries approximately 210,000 clones, around three fifths recorded once. Sample treatment: oral pan-JAK inhibitor, 5-10 mg twice daily. The sequencing here drew on CD4+ T cells sorted from blood, taken at week 24, from a patient treated with tofacitinib. The receptors shown here come from a human donor with alopecia areata.

This chain joins TRBV29-1 and TRBJ2-1; 11 bases fit TRBD2. Germline CDR1 SQVTM, CDR2 ANQGSEA. This CDR3 is 14 amino acids long. Unmatched junction bases numbered 3, after V lost 4 bases and J lost 4 bases. The CDR3 protein is CSVGGTSGYNEQFF. The CDR3 DNA follows: TGCAGCGTTGGTGGGACTAGCGGTTACAATGAGCAGTTCTTC.

The CDR3 is CSVVPMNTEAFF. CDR3 nucleotides: TGCAGCGTTGTCCCCATGAACACTGAAGCTTTCTTT. The chain joins TRBV29-1 to TRBJ1-1; no clear D. CDR1 and CDR2 (germline): SQVTM, ANQGSEA. The ends were cut back, 4 bases at V and 0 bases at J, with 6 bases in the middle. The CDR3 has 12 amino acids.

J is TRBJ2-3 and V is TRBV9; TRBD2 might be the D (6 bases). Trimming pared 4 bases from V and 1 base from J, leaving 16 bases between. The CDR3 extends over 16 amino acids. Germline CDR1 is SGDLS and CDR2 is YYNGEE. CDR3 protein: CASSPLASDRTDTQYF. The CDR3, as DNA: TGTGCCAGCAGCCCCTTAGCTAGCGACCGCACAGATACGCAGTATTTT.

The chain links TRBV29-1 to TRBJ2-1; 8 bases map to TRBD2. The V segment lost 4 bases and the J segment 5 bases; nucleotides outside the gene matches: 7. Germline V CDR1 and CDR2: SQVTM, ANQGSEA. This CDR3 has 14 residues. DNA for the CDR3: TGCAGCGTTGCATTGAAACTAGCGGACAATGAGCAGTTCTTC. Protein sequence: CSVALKLADNEQFF.

The V and J genes are TRBV2 and TRBJ2-7, with 7 nucleotides matching TRBD2. Per germline, CDR1 SNHLY and CDR2 FYNNEI. CDR3 length: 14 residues. V dropped 7 bases and J dropped 4; count of bases not matched to a gene: 10. This chain's CDR3 is CASKAGNGIYEQYF. The CDR3 bases are TGTGCCAGCAAAGCGGGGAACGGGATATACGAGCAGTACTTC.

A word on this clone: One end of the junction varies from germline; a read error may be responsible. The chain carries TRBV18 and TRBJ1-2, with D possibly matching TRBD1 (5 bases). CDR1 is KGHSH and CDR2 is LQKENI in the germline V gene. The CDR3 extends over 16 amino acids. The CDR3 spells CASSPPGRAANYGYTF. The CDR3 DNA is TGTGCCAGCTCCCCACCGGGCAGGGCGGCTAACTATGGCTACACCTTC.

This clone was counted a few times. This chain uses TRBV7-2 with TRBJ2-7; perhaps TRBD2 as D (6 bases). V shed 4 bases and J shed 2 bases, with 15 bases lying between them. CDR1 and CDR2 (germline): SGHTA, FQGNSA. CDR3 length equals 15 residues. CDR3 loop: CASSSGLQGAYEQYF. The CDR3 bases are TGTGCCAGCAGCTCGGGACTCCAAGGGGCCTACGAGCAGTACTTC.

The chain employs TRBV30 and TRBJ1-6, with D hard to call. Germline V gene sequence: CDR1 GTSNPN, CDR2 SVGIG (reference sequence). The CDR3 is 13 amino acids. V was clipped by 3 bases and J by 5 bases, with 8 bases between them. Written as DNA, the CDR3 is TGTGCCTGGAGAGTCTTGGATAATTCACCCCTCCACTTT. This codes for CAWRVLDNSPLHF. The whole variable domain, remainder taken from reference TRBV30 and TRBJ1-6, is SQTIHQWPATLVQPVGSPLSLECTVEGTSNPNLYWYRQAAGRGLQLLFYSVGIGQISSEVPQNLSASRPQDRQFILSSKKLLLSDSGFYLCAWRVLDNSPLHFGNGTRLTVT.

V gene TRBV9 combines with J gene TRBJ1-5; tentatively, D is TRBD1 (5 bases). V lost 0 bases to trimming and J lost 4 bases, with 14 bases between them. This CDR3 region has 16 residues. Germline V CDR1 and CDR2: SGDLS, YYNGEE. The CDR3 protein is CASSVARSGTNQPQHF. CDR3 DNA sequence: TGTGCCAGCAGCGTAGCAAGATCGGGGACGAATCAGCCCCAGCATTTT.

The chain combines TRBV20-1 with TRBJ2-5, with unresolved D. From germline, CDR1 is DFQATT and CDR2 SNEGSKA (reference sequence). Trimming cost V 7 bases and J 4 bases, with 7 bases left between them. This CDR3 spans 10 amino acids. The CDR3 loop reads CSVPLETQYF. CDR3 nucleotide sequence: TGCAGTGTCCCTTTAGAGACCCAGTACTTC.

The DNA of the CDR3 is TGTGCCAGCAGCGTAGTGGATTACGAGCAGTACTTC. Translation gives CASSVVDYEQYF. The chain employs TRBV9 and TRBJ2-7, with D unclear. The CDR3 spans 12 residues. Germline CDR1 is SGDLS and CDR2 is YYNGEE. V lost 0 bases and J 4 bases, leaving 5 bases between the germline ends.

For the CDR3, the DNA is TGTGCCAGCAGTGTAGTTGAGCAGTACTTC. Translated: CASSVVEQYF. The rearrangement joins TRBV2 to TRBJ2-7; D is uncertain. From germline, CDR1 is SNHLY and CDR2 FYNNEI. Trimming pared 4 bases from V and 7 bases from J, leaving 5 bases between. This CDR3 contains 10 residues.

This clone has only a few counts. The rearrangement links TRBV29-1 to TRBJ2-3; possible D gene TRBD2, 7 bases. The V gene lost 7 bases and the J gene lost 2 bases, with 19 bases spanning the gap. The CDR3 consists of 15 residues. Germline values: CDR1 SQVTM, CDR2 ANQGSEA. CDR3 coding DNA: TGCAGCGCCGAACGGGGGGCCGCCCTCACAGATACGCAGTATTTT. It translates to CSAERGAALTDTQYF.

The rearrangement joins TRBV30 to TRBJ2-1; 8 bases agree with TRBD2. Trimming removed 4 bases from V and 13 bases from J; junction bases left unmatched: 6. The CDR3 loop spans 11 amino acids. Germline CDR1 GTSNPN, CDR2 SVGIG (reference sequence). CDR3 in DNA: TGTGCCTGGACCCGACGGGGGGGCCAGTTCTTC. As protein: CAWTRRGGQFF.

The J gene is TRBJ2-7, the V gene TRBV5-1; TRBD1 might be the D (5 bases). Trimming stripped 4 bases from V and 2 bases from J, with 10 bases between. CDR3 size: 13 residues. The germline gives CDR1 SGHRS, CDR2 YFSETQ. CDR3 sequence reads: CASSVDSTYEQYF. CDR3 nucleotide sequence: TGCGCCAGCAGCGTCGACAGTACCTACGAGCAGTACTTC.

In nucleotides, the CDR3 is TGTGCCAGCAGCCAAGATCTACGGAGTGAGCAGTTCTTC. Translating gives CASSQDLRSEQFF. This sequence joins TRBV14 and TRBJ2-1; D is uncertain. The CDR3 extends over 13 amino acids. Per germline, CDR1 SGHDN and CDR2 FVKESK. V lost 0 bases to trimming and J lost 9 bases, with 9 bases between them.

This rearrangement joins TRBV14 to TRBJ2-7; tentative D call: TRBD2 (6 bases). This CDR3 comprises 15 residues. Between the trimmed V and J ends, which lost 5 bases and 6 bases, there was a span of 20 bases. CDR1 SGHDN and CDR2 FVKESK come from the germline V gene. In nucleotides, the CDR3 is TGTGCCAGCAGCAACAAGGGGAGGCATTCCGGCGAGCAGTACTTC. This gives the protein CASSNKGRHSGEQYF.

The J gene is TRBJ2-3, the V gene TRBV30; D perhaps matches TRBD2 (6 bases). Trimming pared 0 bases from V and 10 bases from J, leaving 11 bases between. This CDR3 contains 12 residues. Germline values: CDR1 GTSNPN, CDR2 SVGIG (reference sequence). For the CDR3, the DNA is TGTGCCTGGAGTGTAGCGGAGGGCGCGCAGTATTTT. This translates into CAWSVAEGAQYF.

The V and J genes are TRBV2 and TRBJ2-7; 8 bases fit TRBD2. Germline trimming cut 7 bases from V and 2 bases from J; bases unmatched to any gene: 10. This CDR3 has 15 amino acids. The germline V gene encodes CDR1 SNHLY and CDR2 FYNNEI. The CDR3 loop is CASTAVAGSAYEQYF. Here the CDR3 DNA reads TGTGCCAGCACGGCTGTAGCGGGGAGCGCCTACGAGCAGTACTTC.

This clone was observed at least ten times. Other DNA variants within this sample encode the same CDR3. The V gene is TRBV29-1, the J gene TRBJ2-6, with a tentative D call TRBD2 (6 bases). Germline V gene lookup returns CDR1 SQVTM and CDR2 ANQGSEA. V dropped 6 bases and J dropped 2 bases, with 11 bases sitting between them. This CDR3 is 14 amino acids long. The CDR3: CSVGRGTGANVLTF. In DNA form, the CDR3 reads TGCAGCGTCGGCCGGGGGACTGGGGCCAACGTCCTGACTTTC.

This clone was counted once. The V gene is TRBV7-8, the J gene TRBJ2-3; D is ambiguous. The CDR3 loop spans 16 amino acids. Germline V gene data show CDR1 as SGHVS and CDR2 as FQNEAQ. Trimming shortened V by 5 bases and J by 2 bases, and 17 bases separated the two germline ends. The CDR3 reads CASSPTTPRNTDTQYF. CDR3 nucleotide sequence: TGTGCCAGCAGCCCGACGACTCCTCGGAACACAGATACGCAGTATTTT.